A single sample is the source of the 26 T cell receptor beta chains below, sequenced in a study of T cells expressing NK-cell markers. TCRdb re-analyzed the 5' RACE reads; it lists each CDR3 protein once, without DNA. The listing contains 200,000 to 300,000 distinct CDR3 sequences. Sequencing was carried out using blood T cells: a sorted CD56 or NKG2C T cell subset, CD4+ or CD8+ T cells, or bulk PBMC T cells (not recorded which). The receptor set was obtained from a woman aged 18 to 75 in good health.

The chain has TRBV12-3 or TRBV12-4 and TRBJ1-4; as DNA is missing, the TRBD1 call by TCRdb cannot be tested. This CDR3 is built from 15 residues. This CDR3 reads CASSLWGSTNEKLFF.

The genes are TRBV5-1 and TRBJ1-2; TCRdb lists TRBD1, though no DNA is available to test this call. Germline CDR1 SGHRS, CDR2 YFSETQ. The CDR3 spans 15 residues. The CDR3 is CASSSGDRAQRGYTF.

The V call is TRBV6-1, the J call TRBJ2-2; TCRdb returns TRBD1, unconfirmable since there is no DNA. Germline CDR1 is MNHNS and CDR2 is SASEGT. The CDR3 is made up of 17 amino acids. The CDR3 here is CASSRPQQGAGTGELFF.

The chain links TRBV12-3 or TRBV12-4 to TRBJ1-5; TCRdb indicates TRBD1, and absent DNA this call remains unverified. The CDR3 totals 17 residues. The CDR3 here is CASSSLSRGSTNQPQHF.

CDR3 amino acids: CASSLGRGWIYEQYF. The chain combines TRBV5-6 with TRBJ2-7; the TCRdb D gene call, TRBD1, has no DNA to confirm it. The CDR3 contains 15 residues. Germline V gene sequence: CDR1 SGHDT, CDR2 YYEEEE. Full variable domain (remainder filled in from reference TRBV5-6 and TRBJ2-7): DAGVTQSPTHLIKTRGQQVTLRCSPKSGHDTVSWYQQALGQGPQFIFQYYEEEERQRGNFPDRFSGHQFPNYSSELNVNALLLGDSALYLCASSLGRGWIYEQYFGPGTRLTVT.

The chain joins TRBV20-1 to TRBJ1-6. Germline V gene data show CDR1 as DFQATT and CDR2 as SNEGSKA (reference sequence). The CDR3 totals 13 residues. This CDR3 reads CSARATSGGPLHF.

The chain combines TRBV3-1 with TRBJ2-1; TCRdb's assignment of TRBD2 cannot be checked, as there is no DNA. Germline lookup yields CDR1 LGHDT and CDR2 YNNKEL (reference sequence). The CDR3 consists of 15 residues. Here the CDR3 reads CASSPWTSRNNEQFF.

The chain has TRBV7-8 and TRBJ2-1; the TRBD2 assignment by TCRdb is unverifiable without DNA. The CDR3 totals 16 residues. Looked up from germline, CDR1 is SGHVS and CDR2 is FQNEAQ. CDR3 sequence: CASSLVFEREGNEQFF.

The chain joins TRBV21-1 to TRBJ1-1. TRBV21-1 is reported as a pseudogene. This CDR3 is built from 14 residues. The CDR3 reads CASSKEVRYTEAFF.

This CDR3 reads CASSPGRVGAFF. V usage is TRBV12-3 or TRBV12-4 and J usage is TRBJ1-1. The CDR3 is 12 amino acids.

The rearrangement links TRBV6-2 or TRBV6-3 to TRBJ2-3; the TRBD1 assignment by TCRdb is unverifiable without DNA. Germline lookup yields CDR1 MNHEY and CDR2 SVGEGT. The length of the CDR3 is 15 residues. The CDR3 protein is CASTPRDIYTDTQYF.

The chain joins TRBV2 to TRBJ2-3; TCRdb's assignment of TRBD2 cannot be checked, as there is no DNA. The germline gives CDR1 SNHLY, CDR2 FYNNEI. This CDR3 is built from 15 residues. This CDR3 reads CASRASGSRADTQYF.

The CDR3 sequence: CASSLTGTGSNQPQHF. The rearrangement links TRBV7-2 to TRBJ1-5; there is no DNA to check the TCRdb D call of TRBD1. The CDR3 covers 16 residues. Germline CDR1 and CDR2: SGHTA and FQGNSA.

This chain connects TRBV5-1 to TRBJ2-3; there is no DNA to check the TCRdb D call of TRBD2. The germline V gene has CDR1 SGHRS and CDR2 YFSETQ. This CDR3 spans 16 amino acids. CDR3 in amino acids: CASSPARGSYTDTQYF.

V gene TRBV20-1 combines with J gene TRBJ1-5. The germline CDR1 and CDR2 sequences are DFQATT and SNEGSKA (reference sequence). The CDR3 extends over 17 amino acids. The CDR3 protein is CSARDQGRGYSNQPQHF.

V gene TRBV4-2 combines with J gene TRBJ2-2; the D call from TCRdb, TRBD2, cannot be confirmed without DNA. The CDR3 is 16 residues long. CDR1 and CDR2 from the germline V gene are LGHNA and YNFKEQ. The CDR3: CASSQGLAGGAGELFF.

The chain joins TRBV5-1 to TRBJ2-3; TCRdb indicates TRBD1, and absent DNA this call remains unverified. The CDR3 spans 14 residues. CDR1 is SGHRS, CDR2 YFSETQ, per germline. CDR3: CASSVSRRGDTQYF.

The chain carries TRBV6-5 and TRBJ1-5. The CDR3 contains 13 residues. The germline V gene encodes CDR1 MNHEY and CDR2 SVGAGI. This CDR3 is CASSYSLDQPQHF.

The chain combines TRBV3-1 with TRBJ1-4; TCRdb proposes TRBD1, but this gene call is untestable without DNA. The length of the CDR3 is 15 residues. Germline V gene sequence: CDR1 LGHDT, CDR2 YNNKEL (reference sequence). CDR3 in amino acids: CASSHFRDRNEKLFF.

The chain combines TRBV7-2 with TRBJ2-3; TCRdb returns TRBD1, unconfirmable since there is no DNA. CDR3 size: 14 residues. Germline loops: CDR1 SGHTA, CDR2 FQGNSA. CDR3 residues: CASRAGQSTDTQYF.

This rearrangement joins TRBV29-1 to TRBJ2-1; TCRdb's D gene call, TRBD2, goes unchecked for lack of DNA. Germline lookup yields CDR1 SQVTM and CDR2 ANQGSEA. This CDR3 is 14 amino acids long. CDR3 region: CSVAWRGGSNEQFF.

This CDR3 is CASSAQTSGRSNEQFF. The rearrangement links TRBV6-1 to TRBJ2-1; without DNA, the TCRdb call of TRBD2 cannot be checked. CDR1 and CDR2 (germline): MNHNS, SASEGT. The CDR3 sequence is 16 residues long.

The genes are TRBV5-1 and TRBJ1-4. Germline CDR1 and CDR2: SGHRS and YFSETQ. This CDR3 contains 14 residues. CDR3 sequence reads: CASRTGPGGEKLFF.

This sequence joins TRBV7-9 and TRBJ2-3; absent DNA, TCRdb's TRBD1 call cannot be checked. CDR3 length: 16 amino acids. Per the germline V gene, CDR1 is SEHNR and CDR2 is FQNEAQ (reference sequence). Here the CDR3 reads CASSLGRGTSTDTQYF.

The V and J genes are TRBV4-2 and TRBJ2-3; TCRdb picks TRBD2, but there is no DNA to check that call. Looked up from germline, CDR1 is LGHNA and CDR2 is YNFKEQ. The CDR3 covers 17 residues. CDR3 loop: CASSRPLASTSTDTQYF.

This CDR3 is CASSSLVRGTDTQYF. This chain links TRBV6-5 with TRBJ2-3. This CDR3 contains 15 residues. In germline, CDR1 is MNHEY, CDR2 SVGAGI.